The clone carrying this T cell receptor (beta chain) was counted a single time. Authors' methods: The assay estimated nucleated cells by amplifying reference gene primers. Repertoires were generated with immunoSEQ multiplex PCR, while TCRdb's copy carries only in-frame clones and drops some. The V and J calls and the clone size are those of that table, but D and trimming were determined from the DNA. In the table there are about 240,000 clones, roughly nine tenths of which are singletons. The sample comes from a study of blood T cell repertoires in COVID-19. Study details: The United States, Italy and Spain provided the acute and convalescent COVID-19 samples. T cells, B-cell-depleted T cells, or PBMCs supplied cDNA or gDNA.

The CDR3 length is 15 residues. Trimming cost V 4 bases and J 0 bases; bases outside gene matches: 3. The germline CDR1 and CDR2 sequences are SGHAT and FQNNGV. The receptor was derived from a man aged 60 to 69 with acute or convalescent COVID-19. The sequenced sample consisted of peripheral blood. The rearrangement joins TRBV11-2 to TRBJ2-3; 8 bases fit TRBD1. DNA of the CDR3: TGTGCCAGCAGCTCGGGACAGGCAAGCACAGATACGCAGTATTTT. This encodes CASSSGQASTDTQYF.